These 9 T cell receptor beta chains originate from one sample sequenced in a study of spatial heterogeneity in lung cancer. The study's findings and limits: Tumor mutation count correlated with how many alpha and beta TCRs expanded intratumorally.

In TCRdb, the 5' RACE reads were re-called with MiXCR into one record per CDR3 protein. The sample yields 100,000 to 110,000 distinct CDR3 sequences, around 4.3% seen once. Time point denoted: sample taken at primary tumor resection. The antigens for these receptors are not known. This material consisted of lung tumor tissue, taken at surgery. The receptor set was obtained from a male donor with early-stage non-small cell lung cancer.

The table lists this clonotype with a few counts. The V call is TRBV21-1, the J call TRBJ1-4; the DNA was not compared with TRBD1, the D call given in the table. TRBV21-1 corresponds to a pseudogene. The CDR3 has 17 residues. CDR3: CASSTKQGHHVREKLFF. In DNA, the CDR3 is TGTGCCAGCAGCACGAAACAGGGTCACCATGTCCGAGAAAAACTGTTTTTT.

This clonotype was seen at least ten times. This chain links TRBV4-1 with TRBJ1-3; maybe TRBD1 (5 bases). The V end lost 5 bases, the J end lost 0 bases, and 8 bases lay between the germline ends. The V gene's germline CDR1 is MGHRA and CDR2 YSYEKL. The CDR3 is 14 amino acids. This CDR3 is CASSWGGSGNTIYF. The CDR3 DNA reads as TGCGCCAGCAGCTGGGGGGGCTCTGGAAACACCATATATTTT.

This clonotype occurred many times. The chain joins TRBV5-5 to TRBJ2-7; D may be TRBD1 (6 bases). Germline CDR1 SGHKS, CDR2 YYEKEE (reference sequence). V lost 4 bases, J lost 0 bases, and 11 bases lay in between. The CDR3 consists of 14 residues. The CDR3 reads CASSPRQASYEQYF. CDR3 DNA sequence: TGTGCCAGCAGCCCTCGACAGGCCTCCTACGAGCAGTACTTC.

There are a few counts of this clonotype. The gene calls are TRBV5-4 and TRBJ2-1; TRBD2 might be the D (7 bases). Germline V lookup: CDR1 SGHNT, CDR2 YYREEE (reference sequence). The V gene lost 4 bases and the J gene lost 8 bases, with 22 bases spanning the gap. The CDR3 extends over 16 amino acids. The chain's CDR3 is CASSAGGGLEVHEQFF. The CDR3 DNA is TGTGCCAGCAGCGCCGGGGGCGGACTAGAAGTTCATGAGCAGTTCTTC.

This clonotype was recorded at least ten times. The gene calls are TRBV20-1 and TRBJ1-5, with D uncertain. The CDR3 is made up of 12 amino acids. V lost 5 bases, J lost 4 bases, and 9 bases lay in between. CDR1 DFQATT and CDR2 SNEGSKA come from the germline V gene (reference sequence). CDR3 protein: CSAVRGNQPQHF. CDR3 sequence (DNA): TGCAGTGCTGTCCGGGGAAATCAGCCCCAGCATTTT.

This clonotype was observed many times. The chain employs TRBV27 and TRBJ2-7; the D is unclear. There are 14 residues in the CDR3. Germline V lookup: CDR1 MNHEY, CDR2 SMNVEV (reference sequence). Trimming shortened V by 3 bases and J by 3 bases, and 12 bases separated the two germline ends. The CDR3 loop reads CASSFDPGVYEQYF. The CDR3, as DNA: TGTGCCAGCAGTTTTGATCCTGGGGTCTACGAGCAGTACTTC.

This clonotype has only a few counts. This chain uses TRBV28 with TRBJ1-2; 8 nucleotides line up with TRBD1. The germline gives CDR1 MDHEN, CDR2 SYDVKM. The CDR3 runs 13 residues. Trimming removed 7 bases from V and 6 bases from J; junction bases left unmatched: 7. The CDR3 nucleotides read TGTGCCAGCACCCTGGACAGGGACCATGGCTACACCTTC. Translating gives CASTLDRDHGYTF.

V usage is TRBV28 and J usage is TRBJ1-2, with 8 bases lining up with TRBD1. CDR1 and CDR2 from the germline V gene are MDHEN and SYDVKM. Trimming took 6 bases from V and 7 from J; bases not matched to a gene: 16. The CDR3 consists of 16 residues. The CDR3 coding sequence is TGTGCCAGCAGCGTTGGGGAGACAGGGGCGCCTGGTGGCTACACCTTC. Amino acids: CASSVGETGAPGGYTF.

This clonotype was recorded at least ten times. The rearrangement uses TRBV12-3 or TRBV12-4 and TRBJ2-6; D call uncertain. This CDR3 has 15 residues. The germline V and J ends were trimmed by 6 bases and 3 bases, with 12 bases remaining between them. The CDR3 DNA follows: TGTGCCAGCAGCCATAGGACGAATGGGGCCAACGTCCTGACTTTC. Translation: CASSHRTNGANVLTF.